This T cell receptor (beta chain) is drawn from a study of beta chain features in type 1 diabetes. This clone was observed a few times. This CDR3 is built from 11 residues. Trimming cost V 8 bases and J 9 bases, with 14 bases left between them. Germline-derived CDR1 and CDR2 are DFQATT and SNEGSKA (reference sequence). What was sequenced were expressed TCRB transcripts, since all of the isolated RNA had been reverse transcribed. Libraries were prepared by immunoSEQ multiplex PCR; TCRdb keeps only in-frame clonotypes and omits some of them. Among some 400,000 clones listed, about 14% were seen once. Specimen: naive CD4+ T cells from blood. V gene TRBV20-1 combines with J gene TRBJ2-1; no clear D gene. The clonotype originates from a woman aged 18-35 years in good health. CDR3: CSPSIRSEQFF. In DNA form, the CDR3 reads TGCAGTCCTTCTATCCGGAGTGAGCAGTTCTTC.